Below are 5 T cell receptor beta chains sequenced from a single sample in a study of blood T cell repertoires in COVID-19. The table came from immunoSEQ multiplex PCR; TCRdb's copy has only in-frame clones and leaves some out. The profile shows approximately 290,000 clones, roughly 90% of them singletons. Sequencing input: peripheral blood. These receptors all stem from a woman aged 55-69 years with acute or convalescent COVID-19.

The gene calls are TRBV7-2 and TRBJ1-2; no firm D call. The CDR3 runs 14 residues. V was cut by 3 bases and J by 0 bases, with 8 bases left in between. Germline values: CDR1 SGHTA, CDR2 FQGNSA. CDR3: CASSFLGANYGYTF. CDR3 sequence (DNA): TGTGCCAGCAGCTTTCTCGGGGCTAACTATGGCTACACCTTC.

The chain recombines TRBV9 with TRBJ1-6, with 7 bases identical to TRBD1. V gave up 3 bases and J gave up 6 bases; unmatched junction bases: 3. CDR3 size: 14 residues. The germline CDR1 and CDR2 sequences are SGDLS and YYNGEE. The CDR3 loop reads CASSAGQTNSPLHF. In DNA, the CDR3 is TGTGCCAGCAGCGCGGGACAGACTAATTCACCCCTCCACTTT.

This chain joins TRBV6-5 and TRBJ1-2, with TRBD1 as a possible D gene (5 bases). The V gene lost 2 bases and the J gene lost 2 bases, with 9 bases spanning the gap. Germline V gene data show CDR1 as MNHEY and CDR2 as SVGAGI. The CDR3 length is 14 residues. Written as DNA, the CDR3 is TGTGCCAGCAGTTACGGCGGGGGAAACTATGGCTACACCTTC. Its translation is CASSYGGGNYGYTF.

This chain links TRBV29-1 with TRBJ2-3, with 9 bases identical to TRBD2. In germline, CDR1 is SQVTM, CDR2 ANQGSEA. V lost 1 base and J lost 2; bases outside the gene matches: 1. The CDR3 covers 14 residues. The CDR3 bases are TGCAGCGTTGAAGGACTAGCGGCCACAGATACGCAGTATTTT. This translates into CSVEGLAATDTQYF.

The chain couples TRBV4-3 to TRBJ2-7; D call uncertain. V was pared by 2 bases and J by 6 bases, with 11 bases between. Germline CDR1 reads LGHNA; CDR2 reads YSLEER. The CDR3 spans 13 residues. Here the CDR3 DNA reads TGCGCCAGCAGCCAAACCCGACTGGGCGAGCAGTACTTC. It yields the protein CASSQTRLGEQYF.